This T cell receptor (beta chain) appears in the sequencing data of a study of blood T cell repertoires in COVID-19. The CDR3 totals 15 residues. Germline loops: CDR1 SGHAT, CDR2 FQNNGV. V was cut by 8 bases and J by 4 bases, with 20 bases left in between. TCRdb's table, derived via immunoSEQ multiplex PCR, lists solely in-frame clones and lacks some. In the table there are approximately 91,000 clones, about three quarters of which are singletons. The clonotype comes from a man between 65 and 85 years old with acute or convalescent COVID-19. The rearrangement joins TRBV11-2 to TRBJ1-2; D is possibly TRBD1 (5 bases). Sequencing used peripheral blood. This CDR3 reads CASASSRGSGYGYTF. CDR3 coding DNA: TGTGCCAGCGCAAGCTCTCGGGGGAGTGGCTATGGCTACACCTTC.